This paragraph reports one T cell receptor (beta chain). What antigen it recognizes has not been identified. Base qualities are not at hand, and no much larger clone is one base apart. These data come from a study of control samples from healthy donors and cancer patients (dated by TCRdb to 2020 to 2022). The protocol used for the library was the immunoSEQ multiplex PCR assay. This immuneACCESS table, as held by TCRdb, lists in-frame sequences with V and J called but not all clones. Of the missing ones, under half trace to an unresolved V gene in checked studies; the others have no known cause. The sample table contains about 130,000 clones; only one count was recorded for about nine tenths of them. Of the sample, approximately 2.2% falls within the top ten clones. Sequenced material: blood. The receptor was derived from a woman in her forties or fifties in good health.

The CDR3 region has the sequence CASSLPGRTYTEAFF. The DNA sequence is as follows: TGTGCCAGCAGCTTGCCGGGGAGGACCTACACTGAAGCTTTCTTT. The V and J segments used are TRBV5-5 and TRBJ1-1; the D gene lacks a confident call. According to the germline V gene (reference sequence), CDR1 reads SGHKS and CDR2 reads YYEKEE. V is reduced by 1 base and J by 3 bases, leaving a spacing of 13 bases between them. From its cysteine to its phenylalanine, the CDR3 spans 15 amino acids. Only CDR3 DNA is held: 45 bases, read in frame from base 1.